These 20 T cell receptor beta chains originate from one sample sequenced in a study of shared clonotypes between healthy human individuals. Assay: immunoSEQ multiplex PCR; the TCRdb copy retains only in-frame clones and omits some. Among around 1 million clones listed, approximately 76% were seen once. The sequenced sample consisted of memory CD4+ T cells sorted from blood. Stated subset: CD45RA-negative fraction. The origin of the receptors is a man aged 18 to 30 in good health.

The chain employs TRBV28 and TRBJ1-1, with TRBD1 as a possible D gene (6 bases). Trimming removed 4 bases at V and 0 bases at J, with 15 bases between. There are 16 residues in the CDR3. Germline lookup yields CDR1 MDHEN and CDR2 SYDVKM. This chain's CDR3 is CASSSGALILNTEAFF. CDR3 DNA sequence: TGTGCCAGCAGTTCGGGGGCGCTTATATTGAACACTGAAGCTTTCTTT.

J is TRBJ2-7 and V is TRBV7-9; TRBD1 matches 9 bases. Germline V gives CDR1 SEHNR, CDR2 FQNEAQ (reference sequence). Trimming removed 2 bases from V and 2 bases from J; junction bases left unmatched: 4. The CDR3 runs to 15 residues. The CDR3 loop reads CASSLSRDRAYEQYF. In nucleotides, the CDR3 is TGTGCCAGCAGCTTAAGTAGGGACAGGGCCTACGAGCAGTACTTC.

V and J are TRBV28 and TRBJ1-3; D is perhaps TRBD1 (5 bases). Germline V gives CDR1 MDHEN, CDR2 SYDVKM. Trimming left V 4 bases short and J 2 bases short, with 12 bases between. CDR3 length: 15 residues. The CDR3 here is CASSSPWGAGNTIYF. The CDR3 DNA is TGTGCCAGCAGTTCGCCTTGGGGGGCTGGAAACACCATATATTTT. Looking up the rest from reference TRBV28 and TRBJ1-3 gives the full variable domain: DVKVTQSSRYLVKRTGEKVFLECVQDMDHENMFWYRQDPGLGLRLIYFSYDVKMKEKGDIPEGYSVSREKKERFSLILESASTNQTSMYLCASSSPWGAGNTIYFGEGSWLTVV.

CDR3 nucleotides: TGTGCCAGCTCACCGGCCCCAACAGGGGGGTATGGCTACACCTTC. Amino acid sequence: CASSPAPTGGYGYTF. The chain is built from TRBV18 and TRBJ1-2, with TRBD1 identical over 8 bases. V lost 3 bases and J lost 5; bases outside the gene matches: 8. Germline V gene lookup returns CDR1 KGHSH and CDR2 LQKENI. CDR3 length: 15 amino acids.

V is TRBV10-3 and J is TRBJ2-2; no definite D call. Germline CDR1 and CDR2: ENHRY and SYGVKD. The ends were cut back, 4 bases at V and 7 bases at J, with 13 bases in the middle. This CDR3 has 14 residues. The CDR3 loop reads CAISAGPTVGELFF. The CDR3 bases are TGTGCCATCAGTGCTGGGCCCACGGTCGGGGAGCTGTTTTTT.

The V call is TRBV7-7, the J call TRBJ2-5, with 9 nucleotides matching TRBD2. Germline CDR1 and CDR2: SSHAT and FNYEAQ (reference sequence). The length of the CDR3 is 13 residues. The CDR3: CASGGTHGETQYF. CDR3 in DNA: TGTGCTAGCGGGGGAACCCATGGGGAGACCCAGTACTTC.

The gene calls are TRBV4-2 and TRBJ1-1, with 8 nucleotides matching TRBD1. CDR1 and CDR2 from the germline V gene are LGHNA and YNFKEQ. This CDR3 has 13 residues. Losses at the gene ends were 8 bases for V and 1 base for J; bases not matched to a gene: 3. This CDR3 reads CASVGQANTEAFF. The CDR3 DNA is TGTGCCAGCGTGGGACAGGCGAACACTGAAGCTTTCTTT.

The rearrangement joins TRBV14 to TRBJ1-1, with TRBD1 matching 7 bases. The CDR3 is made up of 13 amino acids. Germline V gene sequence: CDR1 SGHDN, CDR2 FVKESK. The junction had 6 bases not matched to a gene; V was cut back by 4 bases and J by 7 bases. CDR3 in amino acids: CASSRTGVGEAFF. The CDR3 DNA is TGTGCCAGCAGCCGAACAGGGGTGGGTGAAGCTTTCTTT.

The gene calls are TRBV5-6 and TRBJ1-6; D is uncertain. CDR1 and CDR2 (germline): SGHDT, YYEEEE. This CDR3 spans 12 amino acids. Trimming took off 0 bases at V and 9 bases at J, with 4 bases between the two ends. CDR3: CASSLVRSPLHF. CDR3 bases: TGTGCCAGCAGCTTGGTGCGTTCACCCCTCCACTTT.

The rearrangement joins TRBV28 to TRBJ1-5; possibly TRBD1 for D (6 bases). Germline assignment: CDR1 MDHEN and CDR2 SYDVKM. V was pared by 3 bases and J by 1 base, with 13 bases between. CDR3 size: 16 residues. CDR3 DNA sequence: TGTGCCAGCAGTTTGGGGGGCGTCAGGAGCAATCAGCCCCAGCATTTT. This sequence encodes CASSLGGVRSNQPQHF.

The CDR3 region is CACTGPVGYGYTF. Here the CDR3 DNA reads TGTGCCTGCACAGGCCCCGTGGGGTATGGCTACACCTTC. The V and J genes are TRBV30 and TRBJ1-2; maybe TRBD1 (5 bases). V was cut by 6 bases and J by 5 bases, with 16 bases left in between. The length of the CDR3 is 13 residues. In germline, CDR1 is GTSNPN, CDR2 SVGIG (reference sequence). Variable domain in full (rest from reference TRBV30 and TRBJ1-2): SQTIHQWPATLVQPVGSPLSLECTVEGTSNPNLYWYRQAAGRGLQLLFYSVGIGQISSEVPQNLSASRPQDRQFILSSKKLLLSDSGFYLCACTGPVGYGYTFGSGTRLTVV.

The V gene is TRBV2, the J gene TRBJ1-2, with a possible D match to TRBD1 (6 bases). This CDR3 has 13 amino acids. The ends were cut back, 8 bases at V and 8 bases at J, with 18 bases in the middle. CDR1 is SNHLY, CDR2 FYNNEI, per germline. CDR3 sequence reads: CASGTSGALGYTF. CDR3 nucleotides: TGTGCCAGCGGGACATCTGGGGCTCTCGGCTACACCTTC.

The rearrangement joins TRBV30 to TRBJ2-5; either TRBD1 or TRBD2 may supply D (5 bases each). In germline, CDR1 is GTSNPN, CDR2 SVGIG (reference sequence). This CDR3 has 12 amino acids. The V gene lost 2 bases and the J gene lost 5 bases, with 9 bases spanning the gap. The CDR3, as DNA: TGTGCCTGGAGTATATGGGGGGAGACCCAGTACTTC. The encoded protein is CAWSIWGETQYF.

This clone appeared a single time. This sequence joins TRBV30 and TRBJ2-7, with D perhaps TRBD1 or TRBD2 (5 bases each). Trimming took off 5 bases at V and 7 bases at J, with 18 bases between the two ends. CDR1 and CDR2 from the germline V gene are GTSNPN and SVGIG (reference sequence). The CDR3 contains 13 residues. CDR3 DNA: TGTGCCTGGTCCGGGACGAAGTTGGGGGAGCAGTACTTC. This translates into CAWSGTKLGEQYF. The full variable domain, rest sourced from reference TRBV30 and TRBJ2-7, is SQTIHQWPATLVQPVGSPLSLECTVEGTSNPNLYWYRQAAGRGLQLLFYSVGIGQISSEVPQNLSASRPQDRQFILSSKKLLLSDSGFYLCAWSGTKLGEQYFGPGTRLTVT.

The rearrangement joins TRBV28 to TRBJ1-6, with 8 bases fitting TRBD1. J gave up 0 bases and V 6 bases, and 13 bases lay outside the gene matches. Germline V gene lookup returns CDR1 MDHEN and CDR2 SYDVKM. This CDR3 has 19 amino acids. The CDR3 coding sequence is TGTGCCAGCAGCCTACCATCGGGACAGGCGAGCTCCTATAATTCACCCCTCCACTTT. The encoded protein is CASSLPSGQASSYNSPLHF.

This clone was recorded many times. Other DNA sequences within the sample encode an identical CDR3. The CDR3 spells CSVERGGTDTQYF. Here the CDR3 DNA reads TGCAGCGTTGAGAGGGGGGGTACAGATACGCAGTATTTT. This chain uses TRBV29-1 with TRBJ2-3; D might be TRBD2 (7 bases). CDR3 size: 13 residues. V lost 3 bases, J lost 3 bases, and 10 bases lay in between. The V gene's germline CDR1 is SQVTM and CDR2 ANQGSEA.

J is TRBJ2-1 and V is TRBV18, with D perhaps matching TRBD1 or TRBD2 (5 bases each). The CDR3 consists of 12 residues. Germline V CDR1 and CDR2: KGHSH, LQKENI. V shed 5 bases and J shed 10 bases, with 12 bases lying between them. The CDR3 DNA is TGTGCCAGCTCAGCCAGCAGGGAGGAGCAGTTCTTC. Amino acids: CASSASREEQFF.

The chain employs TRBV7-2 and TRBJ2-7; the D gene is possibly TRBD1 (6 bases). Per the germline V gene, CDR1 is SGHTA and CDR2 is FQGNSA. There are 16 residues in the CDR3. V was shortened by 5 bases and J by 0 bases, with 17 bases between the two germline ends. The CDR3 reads CASSRGQKSLSYEQYF. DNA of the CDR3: TGTGCCAGCAGCCGCGGACAGAAGTCTCTCTCCTACGAGCAGTACTTC.

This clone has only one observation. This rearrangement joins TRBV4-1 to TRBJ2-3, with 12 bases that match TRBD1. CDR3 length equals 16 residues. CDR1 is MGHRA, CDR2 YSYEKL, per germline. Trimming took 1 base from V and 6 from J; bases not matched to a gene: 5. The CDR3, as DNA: TGCGCCAGCAGCCAAGGGGACAGGGGGCCGGAGGATACGCAGTATTTT. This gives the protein CASSQGDRGPEDTQYF.

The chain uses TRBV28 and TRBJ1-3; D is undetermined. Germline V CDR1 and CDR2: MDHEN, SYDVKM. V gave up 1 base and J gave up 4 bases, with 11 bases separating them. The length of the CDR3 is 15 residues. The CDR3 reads CASSLSAGLGNTIYF. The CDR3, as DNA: TGTGCCAGCAGTTTATCGGCAGGCTTGGGAAACACCATATATTTT.